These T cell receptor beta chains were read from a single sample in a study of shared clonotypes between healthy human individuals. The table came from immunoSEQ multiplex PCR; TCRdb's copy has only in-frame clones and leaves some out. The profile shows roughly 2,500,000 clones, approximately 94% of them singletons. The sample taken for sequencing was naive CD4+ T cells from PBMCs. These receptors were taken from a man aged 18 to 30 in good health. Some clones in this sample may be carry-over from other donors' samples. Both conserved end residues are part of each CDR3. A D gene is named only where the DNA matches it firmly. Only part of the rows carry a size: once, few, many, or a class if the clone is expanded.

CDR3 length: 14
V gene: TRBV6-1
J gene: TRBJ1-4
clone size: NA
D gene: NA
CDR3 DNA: TGTGCCAGCAGGGAAGAGGCGCTTCCGGGAAAACTGTTTTTT
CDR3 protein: CASREEALPGKLFF

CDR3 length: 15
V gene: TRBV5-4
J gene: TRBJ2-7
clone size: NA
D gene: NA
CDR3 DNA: TGTGCCAGCAGCTTGGGGAGGGGCAGCACTTACGAGCAGTACTTC
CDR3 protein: CASSLGRGSTYEQYF

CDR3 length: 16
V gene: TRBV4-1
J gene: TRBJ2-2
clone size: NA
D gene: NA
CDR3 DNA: TGCGCCAGCAGCCAAGATCCCAGCCCGACCGCCGGGGAGCTGTTTTTT
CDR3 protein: CASSQDPSPTAGELFF

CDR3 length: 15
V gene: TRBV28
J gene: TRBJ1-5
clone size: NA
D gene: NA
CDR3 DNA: TGTGCCAGCAGCCGGGGCACTAGAAATTATCAGCCCCAGCATTTT
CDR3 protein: CASSRGTRNYQPQHF

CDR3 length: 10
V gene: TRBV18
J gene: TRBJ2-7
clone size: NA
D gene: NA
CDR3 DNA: TGTGCCAGCTCCCGCCACGAGCAGTACTTC
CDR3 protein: CASSRHEQYF

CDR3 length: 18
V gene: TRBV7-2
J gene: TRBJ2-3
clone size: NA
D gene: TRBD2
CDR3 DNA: TGTGCCAGCAGCTTACGAGTTAGCGGGATGTCTAGCACAGATACGCAGTATTTT
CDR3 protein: CASSLRVSGMSSTDTQYF

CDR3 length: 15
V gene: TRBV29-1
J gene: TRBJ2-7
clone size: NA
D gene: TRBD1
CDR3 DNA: TGCAGCGTTCTCATCAGGACAGGGGGGAACTACGAGCAGTACTTC
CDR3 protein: CSVLIRTGGNYEQYF

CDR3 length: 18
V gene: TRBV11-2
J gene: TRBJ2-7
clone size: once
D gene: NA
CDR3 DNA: TGTGCCAGCAGCTTAGATGCGGCGACTAGTGGGAGACCCTACGAGCAGTACTTC
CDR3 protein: CASSLDAATSGRPYEQYF

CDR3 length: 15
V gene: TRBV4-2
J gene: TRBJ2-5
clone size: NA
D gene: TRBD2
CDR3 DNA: TGTGCCAGCAGCCAGAGGGGACTAGCGGAAGAGACCCAGTACTTC
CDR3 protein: CASSQRGLAEETQYF

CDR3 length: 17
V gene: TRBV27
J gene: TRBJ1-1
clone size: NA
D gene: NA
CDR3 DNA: TGTGCCAGCAGTCGCGACCCCACGGGACACTTGAACACTGAAGCTTTCTTT
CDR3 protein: CASSRDPTGHLNTEAFF

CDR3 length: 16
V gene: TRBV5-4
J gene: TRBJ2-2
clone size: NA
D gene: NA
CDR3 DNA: TGTGCCAGCAGCTTGGCGTCGACATCAAACACCGGGGAGCTGTTTTTT
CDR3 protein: CASSLASTSNTGELFF

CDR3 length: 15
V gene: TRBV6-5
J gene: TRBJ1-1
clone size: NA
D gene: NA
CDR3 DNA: TGTGCCAGCACTCGACTGGGGACGGATAGGCAACGGGCTTTCTTT
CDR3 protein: CASTRLGTDRQRAFF

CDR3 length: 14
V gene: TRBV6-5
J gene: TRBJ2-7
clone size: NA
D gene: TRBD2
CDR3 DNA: TGTGCCAGCAGCCCCGGGGGGAGAGCATACGAGCAGTACTTC
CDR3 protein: CASSPGGRAYEQYF

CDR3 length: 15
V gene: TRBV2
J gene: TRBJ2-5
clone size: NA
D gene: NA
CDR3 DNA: TGTGCCAGCAGTGGTGACACTAGCTGGCAAGAGACCCAGTACTTC
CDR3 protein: CASSGDTSWQETQYF

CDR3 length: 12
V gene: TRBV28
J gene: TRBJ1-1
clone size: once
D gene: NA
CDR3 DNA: TGTGCCAGCAGTTCCCGGACAGCTGAAGCTTTCTTT
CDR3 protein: CASSSRTAEAFF

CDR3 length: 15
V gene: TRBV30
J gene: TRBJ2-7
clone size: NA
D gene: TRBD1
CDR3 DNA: TGTGCCTGGAGTTACCGGACAGGCCTCTCCTACGAGCAGTACTTC
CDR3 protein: CAWSYRTGLSYEQYF

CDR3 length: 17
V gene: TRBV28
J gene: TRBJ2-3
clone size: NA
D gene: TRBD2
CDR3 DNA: TGTGCCAGCAGTTCACGGACTAGCGGGAGGTTCACAGATACGCAGTATTTT
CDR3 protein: CASSSRTSGRFTDTQYF

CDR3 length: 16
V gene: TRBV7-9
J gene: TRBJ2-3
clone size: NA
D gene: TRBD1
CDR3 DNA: TGTGCCAGCAGCCCCCGACAGGGGGAGGGAACAGATACGCAGTATTTT
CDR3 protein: CASSPRQGEGTDTQYF

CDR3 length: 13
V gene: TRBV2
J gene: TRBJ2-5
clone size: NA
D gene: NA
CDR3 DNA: TGTGCCAGCACTACGACTCGTCAAGAGACCCAGTACTTC
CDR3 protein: CASTTTRQETQYF

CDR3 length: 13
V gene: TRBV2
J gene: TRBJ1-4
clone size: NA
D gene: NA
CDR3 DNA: TGTGCCGGCCGTAGAGGGTCCGGCGAAAAACTGTTTTTT
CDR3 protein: CAGRRGSGEKLFF

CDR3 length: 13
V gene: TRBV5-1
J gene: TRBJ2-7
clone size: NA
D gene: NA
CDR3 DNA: TGCGCCAGCAGCCCTACGTCCTCCTACGAGCAGTACTTC
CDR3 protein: CASSPTSSYEQYF

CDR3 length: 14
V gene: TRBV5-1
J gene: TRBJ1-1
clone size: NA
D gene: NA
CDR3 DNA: TGCGCCAGCAACTTGTTGGGGTCGAACACTGAAGCTTTCTTT
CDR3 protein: CASNLLGSNTEAFF

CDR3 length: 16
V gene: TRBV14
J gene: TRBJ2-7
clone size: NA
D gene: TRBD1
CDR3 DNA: TGTGCCAGCAGCCAACACCGGCAGGGGGCTCGCTACGAGCAGTACTTC
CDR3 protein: CASSQHRQGARYEQYF

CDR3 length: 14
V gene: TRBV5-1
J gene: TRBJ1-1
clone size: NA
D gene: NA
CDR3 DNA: TGCGCCAGCAGTTCACAGGGAGGGGGCACTGAAGCTTTCTTT
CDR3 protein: CASSSQGGGTEAFF

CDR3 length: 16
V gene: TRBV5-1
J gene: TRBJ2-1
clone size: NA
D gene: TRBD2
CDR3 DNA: TGCGCCAGCAGCGCTTCCGGGACTAGAGTGGCGGAAGAGCAGTTCTTC
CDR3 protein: CASSASGTRVAEEQFF

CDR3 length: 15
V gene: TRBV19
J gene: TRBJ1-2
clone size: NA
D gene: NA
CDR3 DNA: TGTGCCAGTAGTCCGGGGCGGCAGGCCAGATATGGCTACACCTTC
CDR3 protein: CASSPGRQARYGYTF

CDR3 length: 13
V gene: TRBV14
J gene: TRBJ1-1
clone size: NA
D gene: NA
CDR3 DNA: TGTGCCAGCAGCCTAAACTTGAACACTGAAGCTTTCTTT
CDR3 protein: CASSLNLNTEAFF

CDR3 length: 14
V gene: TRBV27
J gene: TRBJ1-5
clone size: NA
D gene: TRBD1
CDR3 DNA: TGTGCCAGCAGGACAGGGGGCAGCAATCAGCCCCAGCATTTT
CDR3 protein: CASRTGGSNQPQHF

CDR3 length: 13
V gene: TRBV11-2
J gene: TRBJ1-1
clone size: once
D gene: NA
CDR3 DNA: TGTGCCAGCAGCTCGCCCGGGGTCACTGAAGCTTTCTTT
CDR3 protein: CASSSPGVTEAFF

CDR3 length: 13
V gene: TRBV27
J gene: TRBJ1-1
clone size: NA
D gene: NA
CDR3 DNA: TGTGCCAGCAGTTTTTGGACAAACACTGAAGCTTTCTTT
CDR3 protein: CASSFWTNTEAFF

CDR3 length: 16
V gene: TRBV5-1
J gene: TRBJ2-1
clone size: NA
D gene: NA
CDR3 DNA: TGCGCCAGCAGCTCTACTATTGGGGTCTCCTACAATGAGCAGTTCTTC
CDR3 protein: CASSSTIGVSYNEQFF

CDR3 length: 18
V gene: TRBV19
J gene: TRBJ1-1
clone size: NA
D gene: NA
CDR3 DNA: TGTGCCAGTAGTTCACTCGGAGGGACAATGTTGGGGAACACTGAAGCTTTCTTT
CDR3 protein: CASSSLGGTMLGNTEAFF

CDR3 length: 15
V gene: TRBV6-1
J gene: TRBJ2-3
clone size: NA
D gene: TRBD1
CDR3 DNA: TGTGCCAGCAGTGTTAACAGGGGGCGTCAAGATACGCAGTATTTT
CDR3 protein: CASSVNRGRQDTQYF

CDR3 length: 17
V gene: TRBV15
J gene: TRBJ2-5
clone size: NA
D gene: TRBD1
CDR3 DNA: TGTGCCACCAGCAGAGCTCCCCGGATAGGGGGCGTGAAGACCCAGTACTTC
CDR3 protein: CATSRAPRIGGVKTQYF

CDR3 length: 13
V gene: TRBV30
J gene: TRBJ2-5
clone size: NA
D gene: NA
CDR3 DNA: TGTGCCTGGAGTGCGGCCAACCAAGAGACCCAGTACTTC
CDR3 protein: CAWSAANQETQYF

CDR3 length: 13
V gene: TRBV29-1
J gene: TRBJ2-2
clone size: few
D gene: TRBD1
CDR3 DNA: TGCAGCGTACAGGGGCTGGTCACCGGGGAGCTGTTTTTT
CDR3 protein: CSVQGLVTGELFF

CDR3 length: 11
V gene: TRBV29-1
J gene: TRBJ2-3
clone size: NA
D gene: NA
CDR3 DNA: TGCAGCGTTGAATTCGCAGATACGCAGTATTTT
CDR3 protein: CSVEFADTQYF

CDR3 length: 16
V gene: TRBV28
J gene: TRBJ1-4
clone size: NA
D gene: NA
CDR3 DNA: TGTGCCAGCAGTTCACTTGGGGCGCTGGGTAATGAAAAACTGTTTTTT
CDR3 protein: CASSSLGALGNEKLFF

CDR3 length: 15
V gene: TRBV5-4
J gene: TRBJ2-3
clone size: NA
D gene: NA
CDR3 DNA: TGTGCCAGCAGCGGACCGACGGCCAGCACAGATACGCAGTATTTT
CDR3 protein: CASSGPTASTDTQYF

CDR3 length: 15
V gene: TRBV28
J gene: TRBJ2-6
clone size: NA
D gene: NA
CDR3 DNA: TGTGCCAGCAGTTTAGCGGGGTATGGGGCCAACGTCCTGACTTTC
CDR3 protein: CASSLAGYGANVLTF